One sample yielded the 16 T cell receptor beta chains listed below, sequenced in a study of blood T cells in healthy people across ages. It was with a sample-barcoded 5' primer and a J-beta primer mix that a second PCR of roughly 7 to 12 cycles was run. TCRdb analysed the 5' RACE reads with MiXCR anew, one entry per CDR3 protein. The sample lists approximately 810,000 distinct CDR3 sequences, 29% occurring once. Sequencing used blood. The receptor source for this set is a woman older than 75 in good health.

This clonotype was observed a few times. The chain recombines TRBV3-1 with TRBJ2-5; TRBD1 is a possible D gene (6 bases). Germline-derived CDR1 and CDR2 are LGHDT and YNNKEL (reference sequence). V gave up 1 base and J gave up 6 bases, with 15 bases separating them. CDR3 length: 15 residues. As DNA, the CDR3 is TGTGCCAGCAGCCAAGTGAGGGGGACCGGTAAGACCCAGTACTTC. This encodes CASSQVRGTGKTQYF.

This clonotype came up many times. The chain carries TRBV20-1 and TRBJ2-5, with 16 bases identical to TRBD2. From germline, CDR1 is DFQATT and CDR2 SNEGSKA (reference sequence). CDR3 length: 20 amino acids. With 6 bases clipped from V and 5 bases from J, the junction kept 21 bases outside the gene matches. This chain's CDR3 is CSARRLGTGTSGGAWETQYF. CDR3 coding DNA: TGCAGTGCCCGCCGGCTTGGGACCGGGACTAGCGGGGGGGCCTGGGAGACCCAGTACTTC.

This clonotype was seen a handful of times. The rearrangement links TRBV7-2 to TRBJ2-5, with 10 bases matching TRBD1. The J segment lost 4 bases and the V segment lost 8 bases, leaving 16 bases of the junction unmatched. The CDR3 is 17 amino acids. Germline CDR1 SGHTA, CDR2 FQGNSA. CDR3 coding DNA: TGTGCCAGCGGTTTAGTCGGGACAGGGGTGTTACCAGAGACCCAGTACTTC. Translation: CASGLVGTGVLPETQYF.

For this clonotype: This may come from a read error, since a much larger clone is one base off. The V and J genes are TRBV12-3 or TRBV12-4 and TRBJ1-5, with D unclear. This CDR3 contains 13 residues. Trimming stripped 7 bases from V and 1 base from J, with 8 bases between. CDR3 in DNA: TGTGCCAGCAAGGAGAGGAGCAATCAGCCCCAGCATTTT. As protein: CASKERSNQPQHF.

In this sample, this clonotype turned up a few times. This sequence joins TRBV9 and TRBJ2-5; 7 nucleotides line up with TRBD2. The V gene end was trimmed by 3 bases and the J gene end by 5 bases; junction bases not matched to a gene: 10. The CDR3 loop spans 15 amino acids. Germline V CDR1 and CDR2: SGDLS, YYNGEE. The CDR3 nucleotides are TGTGCCAGCAGCGACGGGGGGAGTAGGGAGGAGACCCAGTACTTC. This sequence encodes CASSDGGSREETQYF.

This clonotype was seen at least ten times. V and J are TRBV29-1 and TRBJ2-7; 9 bases agree with TRBD1. The CDR3 sequence is 14 residues long. V lost 7 bases and J lost 6; bases outside the gene matches: 13. Per the germline V gene, CDR1 is SQVTM and CDR2 is ANQGSEA. CDR3 region: CSARTGQGRGEQYF. The DNA of the CDR3 is TGCAGCGCGCGGACGGGACAGGGTAGGGGCGAGCAGTACTTC.

The chain couples TRBV5-1 to TRBJ2-3; 10 positions match TRBD2. Germline V gene data show CDR1 as SGHRS and CDR2 as YFSETQ. The CDR3 is 14 residues long. V dropped 4 bases and J dropped 3; count of bases not matched to a gene: 2. CDR3 sequence reads: CASSTGLATDTQYF. The CDR3, as DNA: TGCGCCAGCAGCACGGGACTAGCGACAGATACGCAGTATTTT.

This clonotype has at least ten counts. V is TRBV20-1 and J is TRBJ2-7; TRBD1 is a possible D gene (5 bases). Germline loops: CDR1 DFQATT, CDR2 SNEGSKA (reference sequence). The CDR3 spans 13 residues. Trimming pared 2 bases from V and 3 bases from J, leaving 11 bases between. CDR3 residues: CSARWAGHYEQYF. The CDR3 nucleotides are TGCAGTGCTAGATGGGCAGGGCACTACGAGCAGTACTTC.

This clonotype came up many times. The chain uses TRBV3-1 and TRBJ2-4; 9 bases fit TRBD1. CDR1 LGHDT and CDR2 YNNKEL come from the germline V gene (reference sequence). The CDR3 runs 17 residues. Trimming removed 3 bases from V and 1 base from J; junction bases left unmatched: 7. In nucleotides, the CDR3 is TGTGCCAGCAGCCACCTTCCTGGGACAGGGGCCAAAAACATTCAGTACTTC. Translation gives CASSHLPGTGAKNIQYF.

This clonotype was recorded many times. This rearrangement joins TRBV3-1 to TRBJ2-5; 7 bases fit TRBD1. Germline lookup yields CDR1 LGHDT and CDR2 YNNKEL (reference sequence). Trimming at V came to 3 bases and at J to 7 bases, leaving 11 bases not matched to a gene. CDR3 length: 15 amino acids. The CDR3 loop is CASSQGTALQGTQYF. The CDR3 bases are TGTGCCAGCAGCCAGGGGACAGCCCTACAGGGGACCCAGTACTTC.

In this sample, this clonotype turned up many times. The CDR3 DNA reads TGTGCCAGCAGCCCCCGGGACTTCCCCTACGAGCAGTACTTC. Protein sequence: CASSPRDFPYEQYF. The genes are TRBV7-2 and TRBJ2-7, with TRBD2 as a possible D gene (6 bases). Germline V gene sequence: CDR1 SGHTA, CDR2 FQGNSA. V shed 5 bases and J shed 2 bases, with 13 bases lying between them. The CDR3 sequence is 14 residues long. Using reference TRBV7-2 and TRBJ2-7 for the parts outside the CDR3, the full variable domain is GAGVSQSPSNKVTEKGKDVELRCDPISGHTALYWYRQSLGQGLEFLIYFQGNSAPDKSGLPSDRFSAERTGGSVSTLTIQRTQQEDSAVYLCASSPRDFPYEQYFGPGTRLTVT.

Only a few counts were recorded for this clonotype. This clone may be a read error of a much larger clone one base away. V and J are TRBV20-1 and TRBJ2-5; D gene unclear. This CDR3 region has 11 residues. The germline gives CDR1 DFQATT, CDR2 SNEGSKA (reference sequence). CDR3 in amino acids: CRADRAGTQYF. The CDR3 DNA follows: TGCAGGGCTGACCGGGCTGGGACCCAGTACTTC.

A note on this clonotype: A junction boundary mismatches the germline segment, possibly from a read error. The rearrangement uses TRBV12-3 or TRBV12-4 and TRBJ1-1; possibly TRBD1 for D (6 bases). This CDR3 spans 17 amino acids. CDR3 sequence: CASTYNLGAGLNTETFF. The DNA for the CDR3 is TGTGCCAGCACCTACAATCTGGGGGCAGGACTGAACACTGAAACTTTCTTT.

The chain recombines TRBV5-1 with TRBJ1-4; 10 bases are a match to TRBD1. The V gene end was trimmed by 10 bases and the J gene end by 6 bases; junction bases not matched to a gene: 9. From germline, CDR1 is SGHRS and CDR2 YFSETQ. The CDR3 covers 14 residues. The CDR3 DNA follows: TGCGCCGGCTCGCCGGGACAGGGGTATGAAAAACTGTTTTTT. Protein sequence: CAGSPGQGYEKLFF.

This clonotype was observed at least ten times. V usage is TRBV20-1 and J usage is TRBJ1-2; D is uncertain. This CDR3 has 12 amino acids. Germline assignment: CDR1 DFQATT and CDR2 SNEGSKA (reference sequence). The germline V and J ends were trimmed by 5 bases and 4 bases, with 11 bases remaining between them. As DNA, the CDR3 is TGCAGTGCTTGGGAATTCTCCTATGGCTACACCTTC. This encodes CSAWEFSYGYTF.

This clonotype has a count of ten or more. A much larger clone differs from this one at a single base, so this may be a read error. The genes are TRBV29-1 and TRBJ2-1; D possibly uses TRBD1 or TRBD2 (5 bases each). Germline V lookup: CDR1 SQVTM, CDR2 ANQGSEA. V was shortened by 4 bases and J by 9 bases, with 19 bases between the two germline ends. CDR3 size: 14 residues. The CDR3 sequence is CSVVAGGAWGEQFF. In DNA, the CDR3 is TGCAGCGTTGTCGCGGGTGGGGCCTGGGGTGAGCAGTTCTTC.